This T cell receptor beta chain was identified in a study of glioma-infiltrating T cells. Study context: Samples included WHO grade II oligodendrogliomas or astrocytomas and initial-diagnosis grade IV glioblastomas. Study observations and caveats: Patients with low tissue-blood divergence carried a signature set of shared blood CDR3 motifs.

The CDR3 length is 13 residues. The V gene's germline CDR1 is MGHDK and CDR2 SYGVNS. V was pared by 4 bases and J by 1 base, with 7 bases between. About this clonotype itself: Its antigen is unknown. Possible read error: a much larger clone is one base away.

Amplification of TCR alpha and beta CDR3 regions from RNA used iRepertoire nested multiplex PCR. TCRdb reprocessed the multiplex PCR reads via MiXCR and lists one record per CDR3 protein. This sample has 300,000 to 450,000 distinct CDR3 sequences, with about 40% found just once. Source material: glioma tissue, nonneoplastic brain tissue, or PBMCs (not recorded which). The chain joins TRBV25-1 to TRBJ1-1; D is perhaps TRBD1 (5 bases). This TCR was sampled from a human donor with low-grade glioma or glioblastoma, undergoing nonglioma brain surgery, or in good health (not recorded which). The CDR3 reads CASSAQANTEAFF. The CDR3, as DNA: TGTGCCAGCAGTGCACAGGCGAACACTGAAGCTTTCTTT.